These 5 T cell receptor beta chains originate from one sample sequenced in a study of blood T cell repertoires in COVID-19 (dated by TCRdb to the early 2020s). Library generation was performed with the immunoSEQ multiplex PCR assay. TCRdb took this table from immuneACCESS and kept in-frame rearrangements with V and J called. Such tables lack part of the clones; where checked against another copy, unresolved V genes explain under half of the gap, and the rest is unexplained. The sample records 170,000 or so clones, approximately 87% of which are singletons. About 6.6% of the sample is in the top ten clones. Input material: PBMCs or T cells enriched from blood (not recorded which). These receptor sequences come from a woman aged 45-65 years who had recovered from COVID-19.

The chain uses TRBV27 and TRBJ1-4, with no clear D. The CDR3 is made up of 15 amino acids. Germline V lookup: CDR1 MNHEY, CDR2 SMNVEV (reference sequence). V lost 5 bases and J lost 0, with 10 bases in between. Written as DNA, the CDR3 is TGTGCCAGCAGTACCACTATTGCAACTAATGAAAAACTGTTTTTT. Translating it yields CASSTTIATNEKLFF.

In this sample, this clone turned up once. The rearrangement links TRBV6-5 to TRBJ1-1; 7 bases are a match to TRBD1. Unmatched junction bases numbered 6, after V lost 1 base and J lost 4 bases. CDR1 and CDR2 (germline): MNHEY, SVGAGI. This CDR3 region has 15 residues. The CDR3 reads CASSYLDRASTEAFF. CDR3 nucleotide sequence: TGTGCCAGCAGTTACTTAGACAGGGCGTCCACTGAAGCTTTCTTT.

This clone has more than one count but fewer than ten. CDR3 amino acids: CATWGTGGSYEQYF. The CDR3 DNA is TGTGCCACCTGGGGAACAGGGGGGTCCTACGAGCAGTACTTC. This sequence joins TRBV24-1 and TRBJ2-7; TRBD1 agrees at 8 bases. The V gene end was trimmed by 9 bases and the J gene end by 1 base; junction bases not matched to a gene: 7. CDR1 is KGHDR, CDR2 SFDVKD, per germline. CDR3 size: 14 residues.

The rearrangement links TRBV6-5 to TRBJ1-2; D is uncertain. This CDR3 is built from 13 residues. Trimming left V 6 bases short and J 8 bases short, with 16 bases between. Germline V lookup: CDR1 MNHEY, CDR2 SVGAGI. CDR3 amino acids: CASSAQMQVGYTF. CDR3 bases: TGTGCCAGCAGCGCCCAAATGCAGGTCGGCTACACCTTC.

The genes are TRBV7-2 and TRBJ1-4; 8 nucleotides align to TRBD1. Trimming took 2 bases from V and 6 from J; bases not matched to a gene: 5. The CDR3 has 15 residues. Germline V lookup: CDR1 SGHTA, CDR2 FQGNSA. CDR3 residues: CASSLSRGLYEKLFF. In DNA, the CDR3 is TGTGCCAGCAGCTTATCCAGGGGGCTCTATGAAAAACTGTTTTTT.